A selection of T cell receptor beta chains follows, all from one sample in a study of cytomegalovirus exposure and HLA in healthy donors. TCRdb's copy holds only in-frame clones and misses some; the assay was immunoSEQ multiplex PCR. The table shows 60,000 or so clones, with approximately 80% occurring only once. Source material: PBMCs. The receptors stem from a female donor in good health and CMV-seronegative. Both conserved end residues are part of each CDR3. The D gene is left open where the match is weak. The size field is filled for only some rows; it gives once, few, many or a size class.

d_call	v_call	j_call	clone_size	cdr3_aa	cdr3_nt
TRBD1	TRBV16	TRBJ1-5	-	CASSPPGQQNQPQHF	TGTGCCAGCAGCCCACCGGGACAGCAGAATCAGCCCCAGCATTTT
-	TRBV27	TRBJ1-5	-	CASSLLYGGQPQHF	TGTGCCAGCAGTTTACTTTACGGGGGGCAGCCCCAGCATTTT
TRBD1	TRBV27	TRBJ1-4	-	CASSFDRGLANEKLFF	TGTGCCAGCAGCTTCGACAGGGGGCTTGCTAATGAAAAACTGTTTTTT
TRBD2	TRBV5-1	TRBJ2-1	-	CASSPRLAGGGYDEQFF	TGCGCCAGCAGCCCGAGACTAGCGGGAGGGGGTTACGATGAGCAGTTCTTC
-	TRBV2	TRBJ1-5	-	CASSDNAGGFGTVGQPQHF	TGTGCCAGCAGCGACAACGCCGGGGGGTTTGGGACGGTAGGTCAGCCCCAGCATTTT
-	TRBV5-1	TRBJ1-1	-	CASADRPNTEAFF	TGCGCCAGCGCCGACAGGCCAAACACTGAAGCTTTCTTT
TRBD1	TRBV5-5	TRBJ1-3	-	CASSLYWGTAGNTIYF	TGTGCCAGCAGCTTGTATTGGGGGACAGCTGGAAACACCATATATTTT
TRBD1	TRBV18	TRBJ1-3	-	CASSPGTAGNTIYF	TGTGCCAGCTCACCAGGGACAGCCGGAAACACCATATATTTT
-	TRBV30	TRBJ2-7	once	CAWSRTAARPRTYEQYF	TGTGCCTGGAGTAGGACTGCTGCACGTCCTAGAACCTACGAGCAGTACTTC
-	TRBV7-2	TRBJ1-5	-	CASSQLSGGENQPQHF	TGTGCCAGCAGCCAGCTGTCGGGGGGCGAAAATCAGCCCCAGCATTTT
-	TRBV6-5	TRBJ2-3	once	CASRVTVASTDTQYF	TGTGCCAGCAGGGTGACGGTAGCTAGCACAGATACGCAGTATTTT
-	TRBV18	TRBJ2-1	-	CASSPGTHVNEQFF	TGTGCCAGCTCACCCGGGACACACGTCAATGAGCAGTTCTTC
-	TRBV30	TRBJ1-1	once	CAWQVNTEAFF	TGTGCCTGGCAGGTGAACACTGAAGCTTTCTTT
-	TRBV7-2	TRBJ2-7	few	CASSPIALTYEQYF	TGTGCCAGCAGCCCCATAGCGCTTACCTACGAGCAGTACTTC
TRBD2	TRBV6-1	TRBJ2-2	few	CASRGLAGVTGELFF	TGTGCCAGCAGGGGACTAGCGGGGGTCACCGGGGAGCTGTTTTTT